This T cell receptor beta chain is from a study of neurological immune-mediated disorders (dated by TCRdb to between 2018 and 2021). For the study in its entirety: Among the roughly 34 multiple sclerosis patients, relapsing-remitting MS was present in some 31 and secondary progressive MS was present in 3. The study compared peripheral blood TCR-beta repertoires of HTLV-I-associated myelopathy (HAM/TSP) patients, multiple sclerosis patients and healthy controls using UMI-based sequencing. The approximately 110 TCR-beta libraries included longitudinal samples, technical triplicates and paired sorted CD4+ and CD8+ T-cell subsets alongside PBMC samples. Of the roughly 71 subjects in the cohort, some 14 were HAM/TSP patients, roughly 34 were multiple sclerosis patients, and roughly 20 were healthy controls. Overall study outcomes, separate from this receptor: TCR clonal expansion was highest in HAM/TSP patients and lowest in MS patients, with MS patients falling below even healthy controls. Repertoires from 18 of 34 MS patients were grouped by phylogenetic analysis into a cluster of related CDR3 sequences, suggesting a possible repertoire-level signature. The MS cluster was not associated with any clinical or MRI features, and the authors stated that larger cohorts are needed. Expanded clones from different subjects shared no identical CDR3 amino acid sequences, which suggests that TCR-beta repertoires were private in all groups.

As concerns this clonotype: There is no known antigen for this receptor. Base qualities are missing; no much larger clone stands one base away.

There are 13 amino acids in the CDR3, from cysteine to phenylalanine inclusive. Kept here is only the CDR3 DNA, which spans 39 bases and is read in frame from base 1. Looking up the germline V gene (reference sequence) yields CDR1 MNHNY and CDR2 SVGAGI. V lost 7 bases and J lost 7 bases; the stretch between them is 16 bases long. Unsorted PBMC libraries were generated from 2 million PBMCs stored in RNAlater at -80 °C until RNA extraction. The multiple sclerosis patients were enrolled in a US clinical protocol that used magnetic resonance imaging to evaluate disease progression. PBMCs were separated from peripheral blood using Ficoll-Hypaque density gradient centrifugation and then cryopreserved in liquid nitrogen. cDNA was synthesized by template-switch 5'RACE using a primer carrying a 10-nucleotide random unique molecular identifier by which each TCR transcript was tagged. Every sequencing run covered 15-18 subjects and yielded more than 170 million TCR-beta sequences. The RNeasy kit was used to extract total RNA. Using the KAPA Real-time Library Amplification kit, TCR-beta VDJ regions were amplified with primers for the TCR constant region and the 5'RACE anchor. A first PCR added sample indexes and Illumina adaptors, and a second PCR then raised library yield. The roughly 650 bp TCR product was size-selected on a 2% E-gel SizeSelection system after Ampure bead purification. Before pooling, libraries had their quality checked on a Bioanalyzer, their concentration measured with Qubit, and their quantity determined with the Kapa Library Quantification kit. Libraries were sequenced paired-end 2 x 150 bp on an Illumina HiSeq 2500. To increase sequence diversity, about 25-30% phiX was spiked into each library pool. In the original analysis: The UMI-based MiGEC pipeline processed quality-filtered reads and removed over 75% of raw TCR sequences during error correction. IMGT germline references were used for alignment of VDJ genes, and clonotypes were defined by a unique CDR3 amino acid sequence together with V-J genes. VDJtools evaluated clonal expansion, Shannon diversity and CDR3 relatedness (CalcPairwiseDistances, ClusterSamples); CLCbio workbench built phylogenetic trees. Using coefficient-of-variation modelling across technical triplicates, the study counted a clone as expanded if it had at least 8 unique UMIs. TCRdb reprocessed the public reads (quality trimming at Q25 with fastp, clone calling with MiXCR) and kept in-frame beta chains. Rows are unified per CDR3 protein, each entry keeping the most common DNA and genes. None of the V and J calls come from the authors' own analysis; TCRdb made them. This sample has some 65,000 distinct CDR3 sequences in its table, and 3.5% to 5% of those were observed once. The ten biggest clones cover roughly 2.5% of the sample.

The V gene is TRBV6-6 and the J gene is TRBJ1-1; D gene: possibly TRBD1, on 5 matching bases. This TCR was recovered from a man aged 50-59 years with multiple sclerosis. Sample: PBMCs. CDR3 loop: CASIPRGGREAFF. The DNA sequence is TGTGCCAGCATTCCGAGGGGCGGACGTGAAGCTTTCTTT.